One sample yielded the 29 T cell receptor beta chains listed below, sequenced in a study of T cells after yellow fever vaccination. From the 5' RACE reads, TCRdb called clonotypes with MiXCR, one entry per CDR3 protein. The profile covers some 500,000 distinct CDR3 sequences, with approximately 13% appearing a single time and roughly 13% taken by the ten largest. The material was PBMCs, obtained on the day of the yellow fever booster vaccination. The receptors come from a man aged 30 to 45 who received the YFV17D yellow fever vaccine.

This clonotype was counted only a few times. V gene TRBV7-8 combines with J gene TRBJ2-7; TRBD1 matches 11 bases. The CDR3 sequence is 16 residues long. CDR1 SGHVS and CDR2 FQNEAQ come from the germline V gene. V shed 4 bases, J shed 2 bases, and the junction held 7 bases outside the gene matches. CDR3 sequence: CASSYRPGQGAYEQYF. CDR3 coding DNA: TGTGCCAGCAGCTACCGACCGGGACAGGGGGCCTACGAGCAGTACTTC.

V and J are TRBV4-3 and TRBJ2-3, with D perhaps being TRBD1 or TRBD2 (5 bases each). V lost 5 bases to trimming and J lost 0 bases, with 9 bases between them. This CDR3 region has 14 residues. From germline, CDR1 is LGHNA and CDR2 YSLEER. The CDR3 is CASSDRDSTDTQYF. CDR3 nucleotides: TGCGCCAGCAGCGACCGGGACAGCACAGATACGCAGTATTTT.

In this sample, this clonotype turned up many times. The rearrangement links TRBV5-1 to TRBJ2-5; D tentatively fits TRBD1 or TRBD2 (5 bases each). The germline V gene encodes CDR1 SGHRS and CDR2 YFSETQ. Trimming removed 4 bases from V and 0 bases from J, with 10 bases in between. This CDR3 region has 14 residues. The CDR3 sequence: CASSPGTNQETQYF. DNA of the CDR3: TGCGCCAGCAGCCCGGGGACCAACCAAGAGACCCAGTACTTC.

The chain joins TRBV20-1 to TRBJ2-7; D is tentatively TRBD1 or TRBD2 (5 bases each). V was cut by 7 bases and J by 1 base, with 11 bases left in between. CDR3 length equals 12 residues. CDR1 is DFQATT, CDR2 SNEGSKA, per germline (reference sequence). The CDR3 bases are TGCAGTGGTGGGACGGTTTCCTACGAGCAGTACTTC. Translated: CSGGTVSYEQYF.

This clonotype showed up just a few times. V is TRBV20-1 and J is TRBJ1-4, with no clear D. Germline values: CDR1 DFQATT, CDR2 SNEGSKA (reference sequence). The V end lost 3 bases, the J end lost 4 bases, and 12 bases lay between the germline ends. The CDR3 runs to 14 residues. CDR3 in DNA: TGCAGTGCTAGGACCGGATCCTATAATGAAAAACTGTTTTTT. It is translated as CSARTGSYNEKLFF.

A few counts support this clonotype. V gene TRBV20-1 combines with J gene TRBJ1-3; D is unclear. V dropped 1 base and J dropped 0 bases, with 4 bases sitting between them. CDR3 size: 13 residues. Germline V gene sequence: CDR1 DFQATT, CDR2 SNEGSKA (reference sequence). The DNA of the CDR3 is TGCAGTGCTAGAGTGAGCTCTGGAAACACCATATATTTT. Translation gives CSARVSSGNTIYF.

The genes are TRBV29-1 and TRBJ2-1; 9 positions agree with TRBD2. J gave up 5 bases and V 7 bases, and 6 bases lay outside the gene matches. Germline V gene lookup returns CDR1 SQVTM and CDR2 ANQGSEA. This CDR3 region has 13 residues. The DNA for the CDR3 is TGCAGCGCCAGCGGGAGGTTACACAATGAGCAGTTCTTC. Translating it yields CSASGRLHNEQFF.

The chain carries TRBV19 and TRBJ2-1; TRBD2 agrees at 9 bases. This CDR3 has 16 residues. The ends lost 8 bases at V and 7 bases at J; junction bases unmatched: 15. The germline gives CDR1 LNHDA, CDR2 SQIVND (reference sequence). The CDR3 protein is CASRFLASGIGNEQFF. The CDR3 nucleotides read TGTGCCAGTCGATTCTTGGCTAGCGGGATTGGGAATGAGCAGTTCTTC.

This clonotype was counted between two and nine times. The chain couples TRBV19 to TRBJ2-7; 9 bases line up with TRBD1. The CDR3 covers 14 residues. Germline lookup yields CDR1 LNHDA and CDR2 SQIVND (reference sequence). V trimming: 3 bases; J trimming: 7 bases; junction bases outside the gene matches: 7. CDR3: CASSIGGQGSEQYF. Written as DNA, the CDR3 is TGTGCCAGTAGTATCGGGGGACAGGGCAGTGAGCAGTACTTC.

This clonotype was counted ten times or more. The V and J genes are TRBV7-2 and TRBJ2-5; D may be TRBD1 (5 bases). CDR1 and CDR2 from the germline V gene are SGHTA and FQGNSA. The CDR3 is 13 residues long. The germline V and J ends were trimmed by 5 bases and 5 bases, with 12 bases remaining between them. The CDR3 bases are TGTGCCAGCAGCGCCAGGGTCTTGGAGACCCAGTACTTC. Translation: CASSARVLETQYF.

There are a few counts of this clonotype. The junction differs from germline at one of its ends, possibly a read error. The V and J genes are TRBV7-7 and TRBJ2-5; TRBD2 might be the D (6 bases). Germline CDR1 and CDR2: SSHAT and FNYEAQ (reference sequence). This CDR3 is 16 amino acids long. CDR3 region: CASSLVPGAVQETQYF. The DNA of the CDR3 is TGTGCTAGCAGCTTAGTGCCGGGAGCGGTCCAAGAGACCCAGTACTTC.

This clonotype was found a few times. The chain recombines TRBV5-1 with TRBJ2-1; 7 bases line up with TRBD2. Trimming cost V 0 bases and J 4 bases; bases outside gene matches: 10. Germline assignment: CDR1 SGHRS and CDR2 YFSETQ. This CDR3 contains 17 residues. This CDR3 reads CASSLGAETSWYNEQFF. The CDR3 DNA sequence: TGCGCCAGCAGCTTGGGGGCCGAGACTAGCTGGTACAATGAGCAGTTCTTC.

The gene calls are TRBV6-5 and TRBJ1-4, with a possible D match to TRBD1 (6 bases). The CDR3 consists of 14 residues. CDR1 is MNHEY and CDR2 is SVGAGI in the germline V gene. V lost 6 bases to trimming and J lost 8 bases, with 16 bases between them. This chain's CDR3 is CASRLQGGQEKLFF. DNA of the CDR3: TGTGCCAGCAGATTACAGGGCGGGCAAGAAAAACTGTTTTTT.

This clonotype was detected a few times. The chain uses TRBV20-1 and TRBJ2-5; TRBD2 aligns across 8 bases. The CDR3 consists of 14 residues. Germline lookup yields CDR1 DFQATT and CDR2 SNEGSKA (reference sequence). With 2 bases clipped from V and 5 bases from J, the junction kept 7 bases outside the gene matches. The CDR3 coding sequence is TGCAGTGCTAGAAGGGCGGGGGGCCGGGAGACCCAGTACTTC. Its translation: CSARRAGGRETQYF.

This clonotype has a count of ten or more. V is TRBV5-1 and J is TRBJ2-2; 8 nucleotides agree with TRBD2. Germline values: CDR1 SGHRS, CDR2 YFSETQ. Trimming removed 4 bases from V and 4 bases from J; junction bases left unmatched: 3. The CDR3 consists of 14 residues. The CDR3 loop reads CASSLAGTTGELFF. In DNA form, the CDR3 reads TGCGCCAGCAGCCTAGCGGGCACCACCGGGGAGCTGTTTTTT.

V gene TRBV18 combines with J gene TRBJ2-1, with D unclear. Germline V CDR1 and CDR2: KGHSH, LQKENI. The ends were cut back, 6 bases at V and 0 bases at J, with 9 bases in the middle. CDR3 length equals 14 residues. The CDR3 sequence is CASSQDRSYNEQFF. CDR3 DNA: TGTGCCAGCTCGCAAGATCGCTCCTACAATGAGCAGTTCTTC.

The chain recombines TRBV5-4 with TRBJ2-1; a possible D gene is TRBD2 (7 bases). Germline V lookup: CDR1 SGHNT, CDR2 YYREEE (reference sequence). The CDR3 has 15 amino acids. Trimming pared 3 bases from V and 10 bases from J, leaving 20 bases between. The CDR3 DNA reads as TGTGCCAGCAGCTCCGGGGGCGGGAGCTTTGGAGAGCAGTTCTTC. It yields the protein CASSSGGGSFGEQFF.

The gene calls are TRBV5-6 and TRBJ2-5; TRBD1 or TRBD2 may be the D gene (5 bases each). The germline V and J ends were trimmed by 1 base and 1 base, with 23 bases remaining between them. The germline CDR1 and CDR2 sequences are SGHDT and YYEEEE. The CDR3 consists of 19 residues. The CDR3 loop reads CASSLKWGPLQRAQETQYF. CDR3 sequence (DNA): TGTGCCAGCAGCTTGAAATGGGGACCCCTACAGAGGGCCCAAGAGACCCAGTACTTC. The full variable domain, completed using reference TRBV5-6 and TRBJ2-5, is DAGVTQSPTHLIKTRGQQVTLRCSPKSGHDTVSWYQQALGQGPQFIFQYYEEEERQRGNFPDRFSGHQFPNYSSELNVNALLLGDSALYLCASSLKWGPLQRAQETQYFGPGTRLLVL.

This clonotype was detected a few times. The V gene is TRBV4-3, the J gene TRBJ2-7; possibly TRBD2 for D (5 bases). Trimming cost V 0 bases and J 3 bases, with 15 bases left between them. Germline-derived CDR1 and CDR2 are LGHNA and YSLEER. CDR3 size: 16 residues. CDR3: CASSQDWFGVVYEQYF. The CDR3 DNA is TGCGCCAGCAGCCAAGATTGGTTCGGGGTGGTCTACGAGCAGTACTTC.

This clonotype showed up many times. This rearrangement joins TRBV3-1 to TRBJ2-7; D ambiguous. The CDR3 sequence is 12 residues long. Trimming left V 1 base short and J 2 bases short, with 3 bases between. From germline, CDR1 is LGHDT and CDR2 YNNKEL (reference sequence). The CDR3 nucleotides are TGTGCCAGCAGCCAAGGAGCCTACGAGCAGTACTTC. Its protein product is CASSQGAYEQYF.

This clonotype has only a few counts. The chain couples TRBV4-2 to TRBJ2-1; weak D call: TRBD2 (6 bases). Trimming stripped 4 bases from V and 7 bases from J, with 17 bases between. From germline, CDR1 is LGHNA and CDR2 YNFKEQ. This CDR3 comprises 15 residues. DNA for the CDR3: TGTGCCAGCAGCCTTAGCGGTTTTAATGTTAATGAGCAGTTCTTC. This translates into CASSLSGFNVNEQFF.

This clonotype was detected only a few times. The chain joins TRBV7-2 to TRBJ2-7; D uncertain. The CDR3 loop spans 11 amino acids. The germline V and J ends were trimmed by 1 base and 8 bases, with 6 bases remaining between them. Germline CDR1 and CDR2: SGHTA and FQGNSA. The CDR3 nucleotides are TGTGCCAGCAGCTTAGAGGCTAAGCAGTACTTC. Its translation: CASSLEAKQYF.

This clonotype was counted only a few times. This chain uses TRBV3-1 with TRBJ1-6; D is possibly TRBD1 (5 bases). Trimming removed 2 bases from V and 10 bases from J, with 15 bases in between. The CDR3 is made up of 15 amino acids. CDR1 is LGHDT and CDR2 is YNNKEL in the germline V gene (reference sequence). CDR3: CASSQPGLEGSPLHF. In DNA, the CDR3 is TGTGCCAGCAGCCAACCGGGTCTAGAGGGGTCACCCCTCCACTTT.

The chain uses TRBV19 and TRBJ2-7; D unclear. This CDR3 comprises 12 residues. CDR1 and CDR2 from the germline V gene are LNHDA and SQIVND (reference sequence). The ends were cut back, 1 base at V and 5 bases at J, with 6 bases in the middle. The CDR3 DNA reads TGTGCCAGTAGTATAGTTCCCCACGAGCAGTACTTC. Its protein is CASSIVPHEQYF.

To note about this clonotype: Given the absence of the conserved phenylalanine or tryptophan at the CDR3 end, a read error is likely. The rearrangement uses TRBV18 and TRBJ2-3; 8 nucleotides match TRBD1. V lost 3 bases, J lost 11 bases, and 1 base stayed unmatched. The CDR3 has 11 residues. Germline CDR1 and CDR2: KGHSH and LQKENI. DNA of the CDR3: TGTGCCAGCTCACCTGGGACAGGGCAGTATTTG. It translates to CASSPGTGQYL.

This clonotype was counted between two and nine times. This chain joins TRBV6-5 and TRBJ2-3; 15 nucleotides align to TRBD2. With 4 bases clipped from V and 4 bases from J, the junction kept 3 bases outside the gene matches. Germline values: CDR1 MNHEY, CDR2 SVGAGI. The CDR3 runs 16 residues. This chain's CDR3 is CASSWGLAGGSDTQYF. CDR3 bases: TGTGCCAGCAGTTGGGGACTAGCGGGAGGTTCAGATACGCAGTATTTT.

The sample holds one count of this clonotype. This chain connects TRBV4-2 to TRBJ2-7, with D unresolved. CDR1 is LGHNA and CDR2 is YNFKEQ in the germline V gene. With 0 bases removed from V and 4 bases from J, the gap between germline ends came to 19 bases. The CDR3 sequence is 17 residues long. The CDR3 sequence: CASSQDGPGQLGYEQYF. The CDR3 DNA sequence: TGTGCCAGCAGCCAAGATGGACCGGGCCAGCTGGGGTACGAGCAGTACTTC.

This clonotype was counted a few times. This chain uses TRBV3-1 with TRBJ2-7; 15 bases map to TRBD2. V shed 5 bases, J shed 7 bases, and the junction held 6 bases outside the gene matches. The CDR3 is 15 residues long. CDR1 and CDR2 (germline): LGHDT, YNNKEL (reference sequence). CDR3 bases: TGTGCCAGCAGCTCTGAGGGACTAGCGGGAGGAGAGCAGTACTTC. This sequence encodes CASSSEGLAGGEQYF.

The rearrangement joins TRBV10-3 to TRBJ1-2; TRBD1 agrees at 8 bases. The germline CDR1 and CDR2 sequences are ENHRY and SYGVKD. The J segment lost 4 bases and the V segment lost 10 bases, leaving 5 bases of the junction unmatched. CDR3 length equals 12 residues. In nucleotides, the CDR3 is TGTGCCAACGGACAGGGCGGCTATGGCTACACCTTC. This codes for CANGQGGYGYTF.